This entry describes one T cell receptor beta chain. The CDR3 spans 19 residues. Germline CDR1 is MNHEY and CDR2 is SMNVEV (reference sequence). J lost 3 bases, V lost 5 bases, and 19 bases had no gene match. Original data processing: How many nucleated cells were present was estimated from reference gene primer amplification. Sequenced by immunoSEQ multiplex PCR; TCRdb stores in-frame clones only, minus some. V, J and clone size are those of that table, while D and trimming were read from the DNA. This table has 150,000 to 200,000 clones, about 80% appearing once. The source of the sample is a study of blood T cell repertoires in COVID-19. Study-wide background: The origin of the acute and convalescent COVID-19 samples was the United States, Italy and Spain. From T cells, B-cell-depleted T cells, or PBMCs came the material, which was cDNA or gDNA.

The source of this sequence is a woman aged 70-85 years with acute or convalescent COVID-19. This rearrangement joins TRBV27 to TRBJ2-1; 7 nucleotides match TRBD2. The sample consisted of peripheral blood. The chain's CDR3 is CASSTHLRNRGRDYNEQFF. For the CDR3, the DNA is TGTGCCAGCAGTACCCACCTCCGCAATAGAGGGAGGGACTACAATGAGCAGTTCTTC.